Ten or more counts support the clone carrying this T cell receptor (beta chain). Amplification yielded TCR beta CDR3 regions, with RNA transcripts as the source. With the HTBI primer set, the TCR CDR3 went through a first round of RT-PCR. TCRdb reanalysed the multiplex PCR reads using MiXCR and keeps one entry per CDR3 protein. This table holds approximately 400,000 distinct CDR3 sequences, 15% to 19% found once. The entry originates in a study of T cells in Graves' hyperthyroidism and ophthalmopathy. The CDR3 sequence is 13 residues long. Germline loops: CDR1 KGHSH, CDR2 LQKENI. V was shortened by 0 bases and J by 2 bases, with 5 bases between the two germline ends. Thyroid ultrasound, orbital computed tomography, clinical symptoms, and serum thyroxine and TRAb underpinned diagnoses.

J is TRBJ2-7 and V is TRBV18; D is undetermined. The source of this sequence is a woman aged 18 to 35 with Graves' hyperthyroidism. Sequenced sample: blood. CDR3 nucleotide sequence: TGTGCCAGCTCACCACCGACACCCTACGAGCAGTACTTC. Protein sequence: CASSPPTPYEQYF.